Listed below are T cell receptor beta chains from one sample, sequenced in a study of technical replicates of blood from a handful of donors. Profiling relied on immunoSEQ multiplex PCR, and the TCRdb table lists in-frame clones only, not all of them. The sample lists 13,000 to 15,000 clones; more than 70% were seen once. The sample was PBMCs. The receptors were gathered from a human donor in good health. Each CDR3 is given with its conserved first and last residue. A D gene is named only where the DNA matches it firmly. Clone size, where shown, is once, few, many, or a class for clones that have expanded.

length: 17; size: NA; V: TRBV7-8; D: TRBD2; J: TRBJ2-7; CDR3: CASSPEQRERPPYEQYF; DNA: TGTGCCAGCAGCCCCGAACAGCGGGAGCGTCCTCCCTACGAGCAGTACTTC
length: 16; size: NA; V: TRBV9; D: TRBD2; J: TRBJ2-1; CDR3: CASSVDPGGPHNEQFF; DNA: TGTGCCAGCAGCGTAGATCCGGGAGGGCCCCACAATGAGCAGTTCTTC
length: 13; size: NA; V: TRBV7-3; D: NA; J: TRBJ2-5; CDR3: CASSQGGGETQYF; DNA: TGTGCCAGCAGCCAGGGAGGGGGGGAGACCCAGTACTTC
length: 15; size: NA; V: TRBV7-2; D: TRBD2; J: TRBJ2-1; CDR3: CASSFSGIAYNEQFF; DNA: TGTGCCAGCAGCTTTAGCGGGATTGCCTACAATGAGCAGTTCTTC
length: 17; size: NA; V: TRBV28; D: NA; J: TRBJ1-3; CDR3: CASSPLRGNLYGNTIYF; DNA: TGTGCCAGCAGCCCCTTAAGGGGAAACCTATACGGAAACACCATATATTTT
length: 12; size: once; V: TRBV7-8; D: NA; J: TRBJ2-7; CDR3: CASGANSGEQYF; DNA: TGTGCCAGCGGCGCTAACTCGGGCGAGCAGTACTTC
length: 18; size: NA; V: TRBV11-1; D: TRBD2; J: TRBJ2-1; CDR3: CASSFVALGTSGTNEQFF; DNA: TGTGCCAGCAGCTTTGTCGCGCTGGGGACTAGCGGGACCAATGAGCAGTTCTTC
length: 15; size: once; V: TRBV18; D: NA; J: TRBJ2-5; CDR3: CASSPRVAVQETQYF; DNA: TGTGCCAGCTCTCCCAGAGTAGCGGTACAAGAGACCCAGTACTTC
length: 14; size: NA; V: TRBV7-6; D: NA; J: TRBJ2-5; CDR3: CASSPLGLDEAQYF; DNA: TGTGCCAGCAGCCCTCTGGGACTCGACGAGGCCCAGTACTTC
length: 15; size: NA; V: TRBV5-1; D: NA; J: TRBJ1-5; CDR3: CASTPTGDSNQPQHF; DNA: TGCGCCAGCACCCCGACAGGAGATAGCAATCAGCCCCAGCATTTT
length: 16; size: NA; V: TRBV11-3; D: TRBD2; J: TRBJ2-1; CDR3: CASSPTVSGRADEQFF; DNA: TGTGCCAGCAGCCCAACCGTGAGCGGGAGGGCCGATGAGCAGTTCTTC
length: 15; size: NA; V: TRBV5-1; D: TRBD2; J: TRBJ2-1; CDR3: CASSLELGRANEQFF; DNA: TGCGCCAGCAGCTTGGAACTAGGGAGGGCCAATGAGCAGTTCTTC
length: 14; size: NA; V: TRBV5-1; D: NA; J: TRBJ2-1; CDR3: CASSAGLLHNEQFF; DNA: TGCGCCAGCAGCGCGGGCCTACTACACAATGAGCAGTTCTTC
length: 12; size: NA; V: TRBV6-5; D: NA; J: TRBJ2-1; CDR3: CASSPGGNEQFF; DNA: TGTGCCAGCAGTCCCGGGGGAAATGAGCAGTTCTTC
length: 16; size: once; V: TRBV29-1; D: TRBD2; J: TRBJ2-1; CDR3: CSVDLEGTSGYNEQFF; DNA: TGCAGCGTTGACCTAGAGGGAACTAGCGGCTACAATGAGCAGTTCTTC
length: 15; size: NA; V: TRBV2; D: NA; J: TRBJ2-7; CDR3: CASNAVLRSSYEQYF; DNA: TGTGCCAGCAACGCGGTCCTTAGGAGCTCCTACGAGCAGTACTTC
length: 13; size: NA; V: TRBV6-6; D: NA; J: TRBJ2-3; CDR3: CASSYRGRDTQYF; DNA: TGTGCCAGCAGTTACCGAGGGAGGGATACGCAGTATTTT
length: 17; size: NA; V: TRBV9; D: NA; J: TRBJ2-7; CDR3: CASSPQGTGRSSYEQYF; DNA: TGTGCCAGCAGCCCACAGGGGACTGGCAGGAGCTCCTACGAGCAGTACTTC
length: 14; size: NA; V: TRBV2; D: NA; J: TRBJ2-3; CDR3: CASSLNPGTDTQYF; DNA: TGTGCCAGCAGTCTAAATCCGGGCACAGATACGCAGTATTTT
length: 16; size: NA; V: TRBV5-6; D: TRBD2; J: TRBJ2-1; CDR3: CASSQGLAGFYNEQFF; DNA: TGTGCCAGCAGCCAGGGACTAGCGGGCTTTTACAATGAGCAGTTCTTC
length: 15; size: NA; V: TRBV18; D: TRBD2; J: TRBJ2-7; CDR3: CASSPPSGSSYEQYF; DNA: TGTGCCAGCTCACCACCTAGCGGGAGCTCCTACGAGCAGTACTTC
length: 16; size: NA; V: TRBV15; D: NA; J: TRBJ2-1; CDR3: CATSYLGVSSYNEQFF; DNA: TGTGCCACCAGCTACCTCGGGGTTAGCTCCTACAATGAGCAGTTCTTC
length: 16; size: once; V: TRBV14; D: NA; J: TRBJ2-2; CDR3: CASSQDLPGWHRELFF; DNA: TGTGCCAGCAGCCAAGATCTTCCAGGGTGGCACCGGGAGCTGTTTTTT
length: 15; size: NA; V: TRBV29-1; D: TRBD2; J: TRBJ2-3; CDR3: CSVDRLAGGTDTQYF; DNA: TGCAGCGTTGATAGGCTAGCGGGGGGGACAGATACGCAGTATTTT
length: 13; size: NA; V: TRBV5-1; D: NA; J: TRBJ1-1; CDR3: CASSLGESTEAFF; DNA: TGCGCCAGCAGCTTGGGAGAGAGCACTGAAGCTTTCTTT
length: 15; size: NA; V: TRBV19; D: NA; J: TRBJ2-2; CDR3: CASSTGVHSTGELFF; DNA: TGTGCCAGTAGTACAGGGGTTCATTCCACCGGGGAGCTGTTTTTT
length: 12; size: NA; V: TRBV11-2; D: NA; J: TRBJ2-7; CDR3: CASSLFRDEQYF; DNA: TGTGCCAGCAGCTTATTCAGGGACGAGCAGTACTTC
length: 15; size: NA; V: TRBV5-8; D: TRBD1; J: TRBJ2-1; CDR3: CASSFGTGGSFEQFF; DNA: TGTGCCAGCAGCTTCGGGACAGGGGGCTCATTTGAGCAGTTCTTC
length: 13; size: NA; V: TRBV6-6; D: NA; J: TRBJ2-7; CDR3: CASRRDTTYEQYF; DNA: TGTGCCAGCAGAAGGGACACCACCTACGAGCAGTACTTC
length: 16; size: NA; V: TRBV6-7; D: TRBD2; J: TRBJ2-5; CDR3: CASSWGLAVPQETQYF; DNA: TGTGCCAGCAGTTGGGGACTAGCGGTACCCCAAGAGACCCAGTACTTC
length: 15; size: NA; V: TRBV6-5; D: NA; J: TRBJ1-4; CDR3: CASSYSHIHNEKLFF; DNA: TGTGCCAGCAGTTACTCGCACATACATAATGAAAAACTGTTTTTT
length: 15; size: once; V: TRBV6-1; D: TRBD1; J: TRBJ2-5; CDR3: CASSLQGQKQETQYF; DNA: TGTGCCAGCAGCTTACAGGGACAGAAGCAAGAGACCCAGTACTTC
length: 16; size: NA; V: TRBV6-1; D: TRBD1; J: TRBJ2-1; CDR3: CASSEGEGQGEFEQFF; DNA: TGTGCCAGCAGTGAAGGTGAGGGACAGGGGGAATTTGAGCAGTTCTTC
length: 14; size: NA; V: TRBV15; D: TRBD2; J: TRBJ2-7; CDR3: CATARLAGVVEQYF; DNA: TGTGCCACCGCCCGACTAGCGGGAGTAGTCGAGCAGTACTTC
length: 15; size: NA; V: TRBV4-2; D: NA; J: TRBJ2-6; CDR3: CASSQDISGANVLTF; DNA: TGTGCCAGCAGCCAAGATATCTCTGGGGCCAACGTCCTGACTTTC
length: 12; size: once; V: TRBV29-1; D: NA; J: TRBJ2-7; CDR3: CSVTTGRGEQYF; DNA: TGCAGCGTCACCACCGGCAGGGGAGAGCAGTACTTC
length: 14; size: NA; V: TRBV5-1; D: TRBD1; J: TRBJ2-7; CDR3: CASSLVGQGLEQYF; DNA: TGCGCCAGCAGCTTGGTGGGACAGGGACTGGAGCAGTACTTC
length: 15; size: NA; V: TRBV2; D: NA; J: TRBJ2-7; CDR3: CASSGGAQTYNEQYF; DNA: TGTGCCAGCAGTGGCGGGGCACAGACGTATAACGAGCAGTACTTC
length: 14; size: NA; V: TRBV9; D: NA; J: TRBJ2-5; CDR3: CASSVVSGQETQYF; DNA: TGTGCCAGCAGCGTAGTGAGCGGCCAAGAGACCCAGTACTTC
length: 11; size: NA; V: TRBV20-1; D: NA; J: TRBJ2-2; CDR3: CSYKNTGELFF; DNA: TGCAGCTATAAGAACACCGGGGAGCTGTTTTTT
length: 17; size: NA; V: TRBV6-1; D: TRBD2; J: TRBJ2-7; CDR3: CASSGKKGLAGNYEQYF; DNA: TGTGCCAGCAGTGGGAAAAAAGGACTAGCGGGAAACTACGAGCAGTACTTC
length: 16; size: NA; V: TRBV27; D: TRBD1; J: TRBJ1-2; CDR3: CASRPRGDWALDGYTF; DNA: TGTGCCAGCAGACCCAGGGGGGATTGGGCATTGGATGGCTACACCTTC
length: 15; size: NA; V: TRBV9; D: TRBD2; J: TRBJ2-2; CDR3: CASSVALALTGELFF; DNA: TGTGCCAGCAGCGTAGCACTAGCGCTTACCGGGGAGCTGTTTTTT
length: 15; size: NA; V: TRBV5-1; D: TRBD1; J: TRBJ1-2; CDR3: CASSAAPGTGDGYTF; DNA: TGCGCCAGCAGCGCAGCCCCCGGGACAGGAGATGGCTACACCTTC
length: 13; size: NA; V: TRBV9; D: TRBD1; J: TRBJ1-1; CDR3: CASSPRTGAEAFF; DNA: TGTGCCAGCAGCCCCAGGACAGGGGCTGAAGCTTTCTTT
length: 12; size: few; V: TRBV6-5; D: TRBD1; J: TRBJ1-5; CDR3: CASSDRDQPQHF; DNA: TGTGCCAGCAGTGACAGGGATCAGCCCCAGCATTTT
length: 17; size: few; V: TRBV18; D: NA; J: TRBJ2-2; CDR3: CASSPGTAGSKTGELFF; DNA: TGTGCCAGCTCACCCGGAACGGCAGGTTCAAAAACCGGGGAGCTGTTTTTT
length: 14; size: NA; V: TRBV7-9; D: TRBD1; J: TRBJ1-1; CDR3: CASSPPTGHTEAFF; DNA: TGTGCCAGCAGCCCCCCGACAGGGCACACTGAAGCTTTCTTT
length: 16; size: NA; V: TRBV11-2; D: TRBD2; J: TRBJ2-3; CDR3: CASSLNVGGRADTQYF; DNA: TGTGCCAGCAGCTTAAATGTTGGCGGGAGGGCAGATACGCAGTATTTT
length: 15; size: NA; V: TRBV6-5; D: NA; J: TRBJ1-6; CDR3: CASRSVPLSNSPLHF; DNA: TGTGCCAGCAGATCCGTCCCACTCTCTAATTCACCCCTCCACTTT
length: 13; size: NA; V: TRBV11-2; D: NA; J: TRBJ1-1; CDR3: CASGRTLNTEAFF; DNA: TGTGCCAGCGGACGGACACTGAACACTGAAGCTTTCTTT
length: 16; size: NA; V: TRBV30; D: TRBD2; J: TRBJ2-7; CDR3: CALGGVSPLSTYEQYF; DNA: TGTGCCTTGGGAGGGGTAAGCCCTCTTTCGACCTACGAGCAGTACTTC
length: 13; size: NA; V: TRBV19; D: TRBD2; J: TRBJ2-1; CDR3: CASSIARDGGEFF; DNA: TGTGCCAGTAGTATAGCAAGGGACGGGGGGGAGTTCTTC